Listed below are T cell receptor beta chains from one sample, sequenced in a study of regulatory dendritic cells for organ transplantation. For these TCRs, the target antigens are not known. This table comes from immunoSEQ multiplex PCR, and its TCRdb copy is limited to in-frame clones, with some not included. The repertoire holds about 11,000 clones, with 65% to 80% as singletons. Sequences were obtained from memory CD4+ T cells from blood cultured with regulatory dendritic cells. All receptors derive from a human donor in good health. CDR3s include the opening cysteine and the closing phenylalanine or tryptophan. A D gene is named only where the DNA matches it firmly. Clone sizes are given selectively: once, few, many, or a class where the clone is expanded.

TRBJ1-2 | NA | NA | TRBV18 | CASSPPSRGNYGYTF | TGTGCCAGCTCACCACCGAGCAGGGGTAACTATGGCTACACCTTC
TRBJ2-2 | NA | TRBD1 | TRBV7-9 | CASNQPRGQGHTGELFF | TGTGCCAGCAACCAGCCTAGGGGACAGGGGCACACCGGGGAGCTGTTTTTT
TRBJ2-3 | NA | NA | TRBV5-5 | CASSFPTADTQYF | TGTGCCAGCAGCTTCCCTACGGCAGATACGCAGTATTTT
TRBJ1-2 | NA | TRBD1 | TRBV6-4 | CASRGSPQGRYGYTF | TGTGCCAGCAGGGGTAGCCCACAGGGGAGGTATGGCTACACCTTC
TRBJ2-5 | NA | NA | TRBV2 | CASSSDSRTQYF | TGTGCCAGCAGTTCGGACTCCCGGACCCAGTACTTC
TRBJ1-1 | few | TRBD1 | TRBV5-5 | CASSSGGRGRRDTEAFF | TGTGCCAGCAGCAGCGGGGGAAGGGGGCGCCGGGACACTGAAGCTTTCTTT
TRBJ1-4 | NA | NA | TRBV4-1 | CASSLGAGPNEKLFF | TGCGCCAGCAGCCTGGGCGCAGGCCCTAATGAAAAACTGTTTTTT
TRBJ2-1 | once | TRBD2 | TRBV5-1 | CASSLDVSGAYNEQFF | TGCGCCAGCAGCTTGGATGTTAGCGGGGCGTACAATGAGCAGTTCTTC
TRBJ2-7 | NA | TRBD1 | TRBV5-5 | CASSFMQGASYEQYF | TGTGCCAGCAGCTTCATGCAGGGGGCCTCCTACGAGCAGTACTTC
TRBJ1-2 | NA | NA | TRBV4-2 | CASSQTGYHGYTF | TGTGCCAGCAGCCAAACAGGTTACCATGGCTACACCTTC
TRBJ2-5 | NA | NA | TRBV5-4 | CASSVGLKETQYF | TGTGCCAGCAGCGTTGGACTAAAAGAGACCCAGTACTTC
TRBJ2-5 | NA | TRBD1 | TRBV4-1 | CASSQEPGQQETQYF | TGCGCCAGCAGCCAAGAGCCGGGACAGCAAGAGACCCAGTACTTC
TRBJ2-3 | NA | NA | TRBV11-3 | CASSFLDQTDTQYF | TGTGCCAGCAGCTTCCTAGACCAGACAGATACGCAGTATTTT
TRBJ2-5 | NA | TRBD1 | TRBV5-1 | CASSYQNRGQETQYF | TGCGCCAGCAGCTATCAAAACAGGGGACAAGAGACCCAGTACTTC
TRBJ2-1 | NA | NA | TRBV19 | CASTIGAATWGEQFF | TGTGCCAGTACCATAGGGGCAGCAACCTGGGGTGAGCAGTTCTTC
TRBJ1-2 | once | NA | TRBV28 | CASSLPLSGYTF | TGTGCCAGCAGCCTCCCCCTTAGCGGCTACACCTTC
TRBJ1-1 | few | NA | TRBV7-2 | CASSRQAGDTEAFF | TGTGCCAGCAGCCGACAGGCGGGCGACACTGAAGCTTTCTTT
TRBJ2-3 | few | TRBD2 | TRBV7-2 | CASSSLAGGLTDTQYF | TGTGCCAGCAGCTCGTTAGCGGGGGGCCTCACAGATACGCAGTATTTT
TRBJ1-3 | NA | TRBD1 | TRBV19 | CARTLPGTGTPGNTIYF | TGTGCCAGGACCCTCCCCGGGACAGGTACCCCTGGAAACACCATATATTTT